This T cell receptor (beta chain) was observed in a study of kidney transplant recipient with SARS-CoV-2 infection. Concerning this clonotype: Relative to the germline gene, one junction end is altered; a read error may explain this.

Via MiXCR, TCRdb re-called the reads, giving one row per CDR3 protein. The table shows 250,000 or so distinct CDR3 sequences, with about 30% occurring only once. This clonotype was obtained from a male patient aged 25 to 39 who had COVID-19 and was a kidney transplant recipient. Part of the T cells may come from the graft donor. The sequencing here drew on a blood sample, taken at baseline and on day 111 from a kidney transplant recipient.

The CDR3: CASGVEGRVTGELFF. CDR3 DNA: TGTGCCAGCGGCGTAGAAGGGCGGGTCACCGGGGAGCTGTTTTTT. This chain joins TRBV9 and TRBJ2-2; D might be TRBD2 (5 bases). The CDR3 totals 15 residues. Per the germline V gene, CDR1 is SGDLS and CDR2 is YYNGEE.